Below, 2 T cell receptor beta chains from the same sample are listed, as sequenced in a study of tumor-infiltrating lymphocytes in primary liver carcinoma. Production of TCR beta cDNA used 400 to 600 ng total RNA together with a constant-region primer. A slightly modified ARM-PCR protocol with three nested multiplex PCR rounds produced these TCR beta libraries. The first two PCR rounds, around 11 cycles each, used TRBV1-TRBV30 forward primers and a C-beta reverse primer. TCRdb re-called the multiplex PCR reads with MiXCR, one entry per CDR3 protein. The sample shows roughly 120,000 distinct CDR3 sequences, around 60% of them seen only once. Joint extraction of RNA and DNA used roughly 18-34 mg of bulk tissue that was unsorted. The specimen sequenced was liver tumor tissue from sampling region 1. Subset here: tumor region T1, superior pole. The receptors originated from a woman aged 55-70 years with primary liver carcinoma and hepatitis B virus infection.

A word on this clonotype: An end of the junction differs from the germline gene, which may be a read error. V gene TRBV11-3 combines with J gene TRBJ1-1; D is uncertain. CDR1 SGHNT and CDR2 YENEEA come from the germline V gene. This CDR3 is 14 amino acids long. The CDR3 reads CTSSLNPAEAEAFF. The CDR3, as DNA: TGTACCAGCAGCTTAAATCCGGCGGAGGCTGAAGCTTTCTTT.

For the CDR3, the DNA is TGTGCCAGCAGTTACTCGGCGGGGGGATCCTATGTGCAGTACTTC. Protein product: CASSYSAGGSYVQYF. This sequence joins TRBV6-6 and TRBJ2-7; 8 bases fit TRBD2. Germline trimming cut 0 bases from V and 9 bases from J; bases unmatched to any gene: 10. Germline V gives CDR1 MNHNY, CDR2 SVGAGI (reference sequence). CDR3 length: 15 residues.